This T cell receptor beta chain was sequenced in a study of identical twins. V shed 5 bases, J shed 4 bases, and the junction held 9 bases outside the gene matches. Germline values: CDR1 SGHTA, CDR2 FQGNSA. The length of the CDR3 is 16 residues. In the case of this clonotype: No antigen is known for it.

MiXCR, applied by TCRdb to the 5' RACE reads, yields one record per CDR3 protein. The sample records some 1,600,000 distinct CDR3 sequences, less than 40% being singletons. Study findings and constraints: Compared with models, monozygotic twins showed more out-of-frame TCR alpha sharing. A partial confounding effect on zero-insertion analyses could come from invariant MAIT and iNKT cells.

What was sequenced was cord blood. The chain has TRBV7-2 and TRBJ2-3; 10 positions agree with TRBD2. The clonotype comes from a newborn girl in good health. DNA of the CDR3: TGTGCCAGCAGCGCGGACTCTAGCGGGGGAGCAGATACGCAGTATTTT. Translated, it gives CASSADSSGGADTQYF.